The sequence of this T cell receptor beta chain was determined in a study of blood T cell repertoires in COVID-19. V gave up 1 base and J gave up 4 bases; unmatched junction bases: 1. The CDR3 is made up of 15 amino acids. The germline gives CDR1 MGHRA, CDR2 YSYEKL. Sequencing was performed with immunoSEQ multiplex PCR; in TCRdb, only in-frame clones are kept and a portion is missing. The sample includes 300,000 to 400,000 clones, around 87% of them seen just once. V and J are TRBV4-1 and TRBJ2-7, with TRBD2 identical over 13 bases. The source is a woman between 25 and 40 years old with acute COVID-19. What was sequenced was PBMCs or T cells enriched from blood (not recorded which). CDR3 protein: CASSQGLAGGYEQYF. CDR3 in DNA: TGCGCCAGCAGCCAAGGACTAGCGGGGGGTTACGAGCAGTACTTC.